The sequence of this T cell receptor (beta chain) was determined in a study of T cell changes during pregnancy in multiple sclerosis. The CDR3 length is 18 residues. Germline V gene data show CDR1 as LGHNA and CDR2 as YSLEER. V was shortened by 0 bases and J by 8 bases, with 23 bases between the two germline ends. Using immunoSEQ multiplex PCR, the repertoire was profiled, and TCRdb retains in-frame clones only, with some absent. The sample carries 35,000 to 40,000 clones, around 90% recorded once. Sequenced material: CD8+ T cells from peripheral blood mononuclear cells, taken in the third trimester of pregnancy. The source of this sequence is a female donor with multiple sclerosis, enrolled in a pregnancy study. The rearrangement joins TRBV4-3 to TRBJ2-1; maybe TRBD2 (5 bases). The CDR3 spells CASSQDFLRELPEDEQFF. CDR3 nucleotide sequence: TGCGCCAGCAGCCAAGATTTCCTGAGGGAGCTGCCTGAGGATGAGCAGTTCTTC.